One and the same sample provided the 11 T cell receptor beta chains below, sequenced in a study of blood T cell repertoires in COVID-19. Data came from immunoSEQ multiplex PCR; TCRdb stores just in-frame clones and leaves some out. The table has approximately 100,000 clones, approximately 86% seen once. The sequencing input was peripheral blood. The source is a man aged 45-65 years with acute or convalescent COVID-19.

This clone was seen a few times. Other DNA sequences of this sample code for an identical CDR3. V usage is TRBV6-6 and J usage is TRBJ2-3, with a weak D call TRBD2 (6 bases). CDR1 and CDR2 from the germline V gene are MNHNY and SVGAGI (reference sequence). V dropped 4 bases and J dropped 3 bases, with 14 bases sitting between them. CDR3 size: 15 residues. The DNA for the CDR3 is TGTGCCAGCAGTTTGGGGGGAACGGGGACAGATACGCAGTATTTT. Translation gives CASSLGGTGTDTQYF.

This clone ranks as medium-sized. CDR3 protein: CASSSGTSGRATDTQYF. CDR3 nucleotide sequence: TGCGCCAGCAGCTCCGGGACTAGCGGGAGGGCGACAGATACGCAGTATTTT. This sequence joins TRBV5-1 and TRBJ2-3; TRBD2 matches 16 bases. Germline V gene data show CDR1 as SGHRS and CDR2 as YFSETQ. V gave up 3 bases and J gave up 3 bases; unmatched junction bases: 4. The CDR3 totals 17 residues. The complete variable domain, with remaining parts taken from reference TRBV5-1 and TRBJ2-3, reads KAGVTQTPRYLIKTRGQQVTLSCSPISGHRSVSWYQQTPGQGLQFLFEYFSETQRNKGNFPGRFSGRQFSNSRSEMNVSTLELGDSALYLCASSSGTSGRATDTQYFGPGTRLTVL.

The CDR3 DNA reads as TGTGCCAGCAGTAAGAGAGGAGTAGCGGGAGGGGGTGAGCAGTTCTTC. Protein: CASSKRGVAGGGEQFF. This chain links TRBV7-3 with TRBJ2-1, with TRBD2 identical over 11 bases. V lost 6 bases to trimming and J lost 9 bases; unmatched junction nucleotides: 13. Germline V lookup: CDR1 SGHTA, CDR2 FQGTGA. The CDR3 spans 16 residues.

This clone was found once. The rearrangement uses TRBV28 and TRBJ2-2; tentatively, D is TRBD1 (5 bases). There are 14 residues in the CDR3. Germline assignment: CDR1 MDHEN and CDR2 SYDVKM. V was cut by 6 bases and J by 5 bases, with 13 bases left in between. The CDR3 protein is CASSIIQGTGELFF. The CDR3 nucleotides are TGTGCCAGCAGCATAATTCAGGGTACCGGGGAGCTGTTTTTT.

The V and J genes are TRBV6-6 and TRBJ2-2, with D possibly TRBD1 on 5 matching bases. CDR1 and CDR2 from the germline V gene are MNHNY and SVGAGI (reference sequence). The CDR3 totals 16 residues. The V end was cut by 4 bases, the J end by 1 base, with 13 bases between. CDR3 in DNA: TGTGCCAGCAGTTTCACTCAGGGTGGGAACACCGGGGAGCTGTTTTTT. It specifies CASSFTQGGNTGELFF.

CDR3 coding DNA: TGTGCCAGCAGCCGACTGACTCATGGAGGGAATGAGCAGTTCTTC. Its translation: CASSRLTHGGNEQFF. The chain combines TRBV6-5 with TRBJ2-1, with D tentatively TRBD2 (6 bases). Trimming cost V 6 bases and J 7 bases, with 19 bases left between them. CDR1 MNHEY and CDR2 SVGAGI come from the germline V gene. CDR3 length: 15 amino acids.

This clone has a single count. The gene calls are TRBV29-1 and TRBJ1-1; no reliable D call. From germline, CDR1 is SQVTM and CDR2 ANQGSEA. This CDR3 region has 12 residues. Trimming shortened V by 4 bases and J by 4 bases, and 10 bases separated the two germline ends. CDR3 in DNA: TGCAGCGTTGGGGGTGAGGGCACTGAAGCTTTCTTT. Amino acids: CSVGGEGTEAFF.

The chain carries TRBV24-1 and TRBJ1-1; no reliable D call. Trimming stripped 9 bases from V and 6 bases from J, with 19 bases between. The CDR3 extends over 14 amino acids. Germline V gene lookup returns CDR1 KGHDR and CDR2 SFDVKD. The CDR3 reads CATRSGADSSEAFF. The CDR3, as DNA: TGTGCCACCCGGAGTGGTGCCGATTCCTCTGAAGCTTTCTTT.

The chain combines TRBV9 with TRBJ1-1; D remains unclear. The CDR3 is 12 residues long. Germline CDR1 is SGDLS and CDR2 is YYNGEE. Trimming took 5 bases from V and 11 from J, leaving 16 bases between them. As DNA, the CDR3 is TGTGCCAGCAGGGAAGTCGGGGAGAGGGCTTTCTTT. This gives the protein CASREVGERAFF.

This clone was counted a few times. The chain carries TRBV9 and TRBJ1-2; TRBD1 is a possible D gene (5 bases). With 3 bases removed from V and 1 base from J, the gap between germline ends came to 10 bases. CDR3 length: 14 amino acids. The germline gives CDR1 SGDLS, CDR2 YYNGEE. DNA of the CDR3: TGTGCCAGCAGCGGAGTGGGGGGTAACTATGGCTACACCTTC. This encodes CASSGVGGNYGYTF.

The CDR3 coding sequence is TGTGCCAGCACGGGAGGTTCCTACAATGAGCAGTTCTTC. It is translated as CASTGGSYNEQFF. The genes are TRBV25-1 and TRBJ2-1; 7 bases are a match to TRBD2. V lost 7 bases and J lost 1; bases outside the gene matches: 1. The germline gives CDR1 MGHDK, CDR2 SYGVNS. The CDR3 is 13 amino acids.